A selection of T cell receptor beta chains follows, all from one sample in a study of T-cell memory formation after mild COVID-19. TCRdb itself ran the 5' RACE reads through MiXCR, one entry per CDR3 protein. This sample has more than 120,000 distinct CDR3 sequences; roughly 19% occur once, and the top ten carry 2% to 2.5%. The sequencing sample was made of PBMCs or a T cell subset sorted from them (not recorded which). The receptors come from an adult woman who had mild COVID-19 (a few samples of this study predate the infection). Cell type and time point are not known. Each CDR3 is given with its conserved first and last residue. The order of the fields is J gene, clone size, D gene, V gene, CDR3 DNA, CDR3 protein. D genes are given only for firm matches. Clone size is given for some rows only: seen once, a few or many times, or a class if the clone is expanded.

J: TRBJ2-3
size: -
D: TRBD2
V: TRBV3-1
DNA: TGTGCCAGCAGGTTCAGGACTAGCGGAGGACTTGATACGCAGTATTTT
CDR3: CASRFRTSGGLDTQYF

J: TRBJ2-5
size: few
D: -
V: TRBV20-1
DNA: TGCAGTGCTAGAGTCCCGGGTGGGGGGGAGACCCAGTACTTC
CDR3: CSARVPGGGETQYF

J: TRBJ1-1
size: few
D: -
V: TRBV11-2
DNA: TGTGCCAGCAGCTTAACTGCTTCAAACACTGAAGCTTTCTTT
CDR3: CASSLTASNTEAFF

J: TRBJ2-7
size: few
D: -
V: TRBV3-1
DNA: TGTGCCAGCAGCCAAGAACGCAGATACGAGCAGTACTTC
CDR3: CASSQERRYEQYF

J: TRBJ2-3
size: few
D: TRBD2
V: TRBV5-1
DNA: TGCGCCAGCAGCTTGGAAAGCGGGGGGGCCGTGTATTTT
CDR3: CASSLESGGAVYF

J: TRBJ2-2
size: many
D: -
V: TRBV3-1
DNA: TGTGCCAGCAGCCAAGGAGTAAACACCGGGGAGCTGTTTTTT
CDR3: CASSQGVNTGELFF

J: TRBJ1-6
size: -
D: -
V: TRBV2
DNA: TGTGCCAGCAGTGCGGCAGGGGCTAATTCACCCCTCCACTTT
CDR3: CASSAAGANSPLHF

J: TRBJ2-3
size: few
D: -
V: TRBV7-9
DNA: TGTGCCAGCAGCTTTAGGCAGTCCACAGATACGCAGTATTTT
CDR3: CASSFRQSTDTQYF

J: TRBJ2-2
size: few
D: TRBD1
V: TRBV5-1
DNA: TGCGCCAGCAGCCTTACACAGGGGGCGACCGGGGAGCTGTTTTTT
CDR3: CASSLTQGATGELFF

J: TRBJ1-1
size: many
D: -
V: TRBV6-5
DNA: TGTGCCAGCAGTACGGCTAAGGGGGGGAGAGGCGACACTGAAGCTTTCTTT
CDR3: CASSTAKGGRGDTEAFF

J: TRBJ2-7
size: -
D: TRBD2
V: TRBV7-2
DNA: TGTGCCAGCACCCCAGCCCACGGGCTAGCGGGAGTAAACTCCTACGAGCAGTACTTC
CDR3: CASTPAHGLAGVNSYEQYF

J: TRBJ2-2
size: few
D: -
V: TRBV12-3/TRBV12-4
DNA: TGTGCCAGCAGCCCCCAATGGCGGACGGCCGGGGAGCTGTTTTTT
CDR3: CASSPQWRTAGELFF

J: TRBJ2-1
size: few
D: TRBD2
V: TRBV14
DNA: TGTGCCAGCAGCCGGCGACTAGCCCAGATGAATTACAATGAGCAGTTCTTC
CDR3: CASSRRLAQMNYNEQFF

J: TRBJ2-7
size: few
D: TRBD2
V: TRBV10-3
DNA: TGTGCCATCAAGAATCGCCTAGCGGGCTACGAGCAGTACTTC
CDR3: CAIKNRLAGYEQYF

J: TRBJ2-5
size: -
D: TRBD1
V: TRBV4-1
DNA: TGCGCCAGCAGCCCGGGACAGGCTAAAGAGACCCAGTACTTC
CDR3: CASSPGQAKETQYF

J: TRBJ2-6
size: few
D: -
V: TRBV7-9
DNA: TGTGCCAGCAGCTTAAGGACTGTTCAATCTGGGGCCAACGTCCTGACTTTC
CDR3: CASSLRTVQSGANVLTF

J: TRBJ2-3
size: few
D: -
V: TRBV27
DNA: TGTGCCAGCAGTGCTCCTCCCAGCACAGATACGCAGTATTTT
CDR3: CASSAPPSTDTQYF

J: TRBJ2-2
size: many
D: -
V: TRBV4-2
DNA: TGTGCCAGCAGCCCGGGCCCCACCGGGGAGCTGTTTTTT
CDR3: CASSPGPTGELFF

J: TRBJ2-7
size: -
D: -
V: TRBV3-1
DNA: TGTGCCAGCAGCCGGGACTCCTCAGTGAGGTACTTC
CDR3: CASSRDSSVRYF

J: TRBJ1-5
size: few
D: -
V: TRBV6-6
DNA: TGTGCCAGCAGCCGCCGGGCCCGGGATCAGCCCCAGCATTTT
CDR3: CASSRRARDQPQHF

J: TRBJ2-1
size: few
D: TRBD1
V: TRBV3-1
DNA: TGTGCCAGCAGCCAAGGGGACAGGGGGTACAATGAGCAGTTCTTC
CDR3: CASSQGDRGYNEQFF

J: TRBJ2-3
size: few
D: -
V: TRBV7-2
DNA: TGTGCCAGCAGGCAGTCCCCGATGCGGAGCACAGATACGCAGTATTTT
CDR3: CASRQSPMRSTDTQYF

J: TRBJ2-1
size: many
D: -
V: TRBV6-5
DNA: TGTGCCAGCAGTTATCTAATGGGCAGGAACAATGAGCAGTTCTTC
CDR3: CASSYLMGRNNEQFF

J: TRBJ2-7
size: -
D: -
V: TRBV12-3/TRBV12-4
DNA: TGTGCCAGCGGACAAGGACAGCCCTACGAGCAGTACTTC
CDR3: CASGQGQPYEQYF

J: TRBJ1-5
size: few
D: -
V: TRBV4-1
DNA: TGCGCCAGCAGCCAAGTCTCAGGGGCGCCCCAGCATTTT
CDR3: CASSQVSGAPQHF

J: TRBJ2-1
size: -
D: -
V: TRBV4-2
DNA: TGTGCCAGCAGCCACAACACGGGGAGCTCCTACAATGAGCAGTTCTTC
CDR3: CASSHNTGSSYNEQFF

J: TRBJ2-1
size: few
D: -
V: TRBV24-1
DNA: TGTGCCACCAGTGATTCCAGGGCCCATGAGCAGTTCTTC
CDR3: CATSDSRAHEQFF

J: TRBJ2-1
size: once
D: -
V: TRBV11-3
DNA: TGTGCCAGCAGCTCACAAGAGGGGGCCTACAATGAGCAGTTCTTC
CDR3: CASSSQEGAYNEQFF

J: TRBJ2-7
size: -
D: -
V: TRBV20-1
DNA: TGCAGTGCTAGAGGTCACTACGAGCAGTACTTC
CDR3: CSARGHYEQYF

J: TRBJ2-1
size: few
D: -
V: TRBV11-2
DNA: TGTGCCAGCAGCTTAATAGGGAATGAGCAGTTCTTC
CDR3: CASSLIGNEQFF

J: TRBJ2-1
size: -
D: TRBD2
V: TRBV19
DNA: TGTGCCAGTAACCCCGTCGGCAAGCGGGACGTGGCTGAGCAGTTCTTC
CDR3: CASNPVGKRDVAEQFF

J: TRBJ2-3
size: few
D: -
V: TRBV12-3/TRBV12-4
DNA: TGTGCCAGCAGTTTACGGGACACCGACACAGATACGCAGTATTTT
CDR3: CASSLRDTDTDTQYF

J: TRBJ2-5
size: few
D: -
V: TRBV4-2
DNA: TGTGCCAGCAGCCAAACCTCGCGGCGGTTCCAAGAGACCCAGTACTTC
CDR3: CASSQTSRRFQETQYF

J: TRBJ2-3
size: -
D: TRBD2
V: TRBV7-2
DNA: TGTGCCAGCAGCTTAGGACTAGCGTCTACGCAGTATTTT
CDR3: CASSLGLASTQYF

J: TRBJ2-1
size: few
D: -
V: TRBV5-1
DNA: TGCGCCAGCAGCTTGGATCGGACAGAGTACAATGAGCAGTTCTTC
CDR3: CASSLDRTEYNEQFF

J: TRBJ1-6
size: -
D: -
V: TRBV12-3/TRBV12-4
DNA: TGTGCCAGCAGAACCAATAATTCACCCCTCCACTTT
CDR3: CASRTNNSPLHF

J: TRBJ2-1
size: few
D: -
V: TRBV10-3
DNA: TGTGCCATCGGGCCTAGTAGGTCAAGCAATGAGCAGTTCTTC
CDR3: CAIGPSRSSNEQFF

J: TRBJ2-1
size: few
D: TRBD1
V: TRBV5-1
DNA: TGCGCCAGCAGCAACGGACAGGTTTACAATGAGCAGTTCTTC
CDR3: CASSNGQVYNEQFF

J: TRBJ1-4
size: few
D: TRBD1
V: TRBV7-9
DNA: TGTGCCAGCAGCTTCGGGGACAGGGAGATTGAAAAACTGTTTTTT
CDR3: CASSFGDREIEKLFF

J: TRBJ2-7
size: few
D: -
V: TRBV7-2
DNA: TGTGCCAGCAGCTTAAGGAGGGGCCACGAGCAGTACTTC
CDR3: CASSLRRGHEQYF

J: TRBJ1-4
size: -
D: -
V: TRBV20-1
DNA: TGCAGTGCTAGAGCAGGGACCTTGAATGAAAAACTGATTTTT
CDR3: CSARAGTLNEKLIF

J: TRBJ2-6
size: -
D: TRBD1
V: TRBV6-5
DNA: TGTGCCAGCAGTTACTCGATAATTCCAGGGGGATCCTCTGGGGCCAACGTCCTGACTTTC
CDR3: CASSYSIIPGGSSGANVLTF

J: TRBJ2-2
size: few
D: TRBD2
V: TRBV7-3
DNA: TGTGCCAGCAGCCCAACAGCTCTGGGACTAGGGAACACCGGGGAGCTGTTTTTT
CDR3: CASSPTALGLGNTGELFF

J: TRBJ2-1
size: -
D: -
V: TRBV7-2
DNA: TGTGCCAGCAGCTTAAACAGGCCTGTGTACAATGAGCAGTTCTTC
CDR3: CASSLNRPVYNEQFF

J: TRBJ2-7
size: few
D: TRBD2
V: TRBV3-1
DNA: TGTGCCAGCAGCAGAAGCGGGGGGTCCTACGAGCAGTACTTC
CDR3: CASSRSGGSYEQYF

J: TRBJ2-2
size: -
D: -
V: TRBV11-2
DNA: TGTGCCAGCAGCTTTCAGGCCGGGCTGCACACCGGGGAGCTGTTTTTT
CDR3: CASSFQAGLHTGELFF

J: TRBJ2-1
size: -
D: -
V: TRBV20-1
DNA: TGCAGTGCTAGAGATCCTCGGAGGGGGAATGAGCAGTTCTTC
CDR3: CSARDPRRGNEQFF

J: TRBJ1-5
size: few
D: TRBD1
V: TRBV20-1
DNA: TGCAGTGCTAGTTCCTCCGGGACAGTAAGCAATCAGCCCCAGCATTTT
CDR3: CSASSSGTVSNQPQHF

J: TRBJ2-1
size: -
D: -
V: TRBV15
DNA: TGTGCCACCAGCAGAGATAAAGACTATCGTCTTGTTGAGCAGTTCTTC
CDR3: CATSRDKDYRLVEQFF

J: TRBJ1-3
size: -
D: -
V: TRBV12-3/TRBV12-4
DNA: TGTGCCAGCAGTTTGGTCGGGTCTGGAAACACCATATATTTT
CDR3: CASSLVGSGNTIYF